The text below deals with one T cell receptor (beta chain). Its antigen remains unknown. The PCR had 60 Vbeta and 13 Jbeta primers. Generated by immunoSEQ multiplex PCR, the TCRdb table keeps only in-frame clones and is missing some. Its table records some 110,000 clones. The source of the sample is a study of cytomegalovirus exposure and HLA in healthy donors. Study results and limitations: A later analysis found that most CMV-associated TCR beta chains appeared HLA-restricted. Later, an analysis showed that TCR beta chains associated with HLA were more clonally expanded than others that were equally common.

This CDR3 comprises 13 residues. Germline CDR1 GTSNPN, CDR2 SVGIG (reference sequence). Trimming cost V 1 base and J 5 bases, with 11 bases left between them. Sequenced: PBMCs. This chain uses TRBV30 with TRBJ1-2; D is perhaps TRBD1 (5 bases). This sequence was found in a young man in good health and CMV-seronegative. CDR3 in DNA: TGTGCCTGGAGTGGCTCAGGGCTTTATGGCTACACCTTC. Protein: CAWSGSGLYGYTF.